This TCR beta chain was retrieved from a study of blood T cell repertoires in COVID-19. The data were produced by immunoSEQ multiplex PCR, yet TCRdb's version contains in-frame clones alone and is incomplete. The repertoire consists of about 87,000 clones, with around 85% occurring once and the leading ten covering just over 3%. With 4 bases clipped from V and 6 bases from J, the junction kept 7 bases outside the gene matches. In germline, CDR1 is SGHTA, CDR2 FQGTGA. The CDR3 sequence is 14 residues long. The sequence came from a woman older than 75 with COVID-19, enrolled during active disease. The sequenced material came from peripheral blood. The V gene is TRBV7-3, the J gene TRBJ2-7; 9 nucleotides match TRBD1. CDR3 amino acids: CASSYGTGSREQYF. The CDR3 DNA is TGTGCCAGCAGCTACGGGACAGGGTCTCGCGAGCAGTACTTC.